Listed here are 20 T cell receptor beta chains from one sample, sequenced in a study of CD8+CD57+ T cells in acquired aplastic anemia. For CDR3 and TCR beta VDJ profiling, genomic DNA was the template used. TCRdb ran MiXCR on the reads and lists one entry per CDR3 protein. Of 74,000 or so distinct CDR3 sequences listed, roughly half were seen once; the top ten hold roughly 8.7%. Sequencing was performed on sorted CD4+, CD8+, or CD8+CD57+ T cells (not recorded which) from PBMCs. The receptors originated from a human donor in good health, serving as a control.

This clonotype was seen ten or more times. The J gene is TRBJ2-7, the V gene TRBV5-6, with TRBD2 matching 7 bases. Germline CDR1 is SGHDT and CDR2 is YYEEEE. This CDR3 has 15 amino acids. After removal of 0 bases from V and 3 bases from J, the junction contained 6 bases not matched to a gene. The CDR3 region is CASSLGPSGNYEQYF. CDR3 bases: TGTGCCAGCAGCTTGGGGCCTAGCGGCAACTACGAGCAGTACTTC.

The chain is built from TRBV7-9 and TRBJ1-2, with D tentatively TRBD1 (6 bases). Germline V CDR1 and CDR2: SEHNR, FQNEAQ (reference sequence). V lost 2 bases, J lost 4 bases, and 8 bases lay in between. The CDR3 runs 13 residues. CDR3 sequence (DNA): TGTGCCAGCAGCTTAACAGGGTCCTATGGCTACACCTTC. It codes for CASSLTGSYGYTF.

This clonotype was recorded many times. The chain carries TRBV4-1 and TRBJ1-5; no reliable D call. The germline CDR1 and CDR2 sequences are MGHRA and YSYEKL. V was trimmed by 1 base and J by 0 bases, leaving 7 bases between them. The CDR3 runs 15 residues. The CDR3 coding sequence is TGCGCCAGCAGCCAAGTCTGGGCTAGCAATCAGCCCCAGCATTTT. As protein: CASSQVWASNQPQHF.

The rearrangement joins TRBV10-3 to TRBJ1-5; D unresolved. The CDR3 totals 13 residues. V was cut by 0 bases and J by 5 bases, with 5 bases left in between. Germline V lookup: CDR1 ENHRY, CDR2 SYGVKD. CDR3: CAISESRDQPQHF. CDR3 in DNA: TGTGCCATCAGTGAGTCGAGGGATCAGCCCCAGCATTTT.

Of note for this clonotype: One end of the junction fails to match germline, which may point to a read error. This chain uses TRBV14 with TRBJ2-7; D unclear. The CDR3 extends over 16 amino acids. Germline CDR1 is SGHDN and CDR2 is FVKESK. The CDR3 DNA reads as TGTGCCAGCAGCCAGGTTCCGGGCGGAGCCTCCTACGAGCAGCACTTC. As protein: CASSQVPGGASYEQHF.

CDR3 residues: CASSLTTFGNTEAFF. Written as DNA, the CDR3 is TGTGCCAGTAGCCTGACAACATTCGGGAACACTGAAGCTTTCTTT. The chain combines TRBV19 with TRBJ1-1; no clear D. Looked up from germline, CDR1 is LNHDA and CDR2 is SQIVND (reference sequence). V lost 6 bases to trimming and J lost 1 base, with 15 bases between them. The CDR3 extends over 15 amino acids.

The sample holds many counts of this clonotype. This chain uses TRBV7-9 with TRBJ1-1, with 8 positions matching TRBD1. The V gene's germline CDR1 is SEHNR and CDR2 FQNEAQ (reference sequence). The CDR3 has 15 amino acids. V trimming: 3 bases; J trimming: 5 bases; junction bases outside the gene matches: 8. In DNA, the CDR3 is TGTGCCAGCAGCTTTGGACAGGGACGACGTACTGAAGCTTTCTTT. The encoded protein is CASSFGQGRRTEAFF.

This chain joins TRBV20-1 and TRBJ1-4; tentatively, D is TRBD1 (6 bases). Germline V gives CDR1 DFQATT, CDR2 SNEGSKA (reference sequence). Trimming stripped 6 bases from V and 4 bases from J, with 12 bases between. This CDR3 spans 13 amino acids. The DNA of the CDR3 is TGCAGTGCGAAAGGGGGGGGTAATGAAAAACTGTTTTTT. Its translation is CSAKGGGNEKLFF.

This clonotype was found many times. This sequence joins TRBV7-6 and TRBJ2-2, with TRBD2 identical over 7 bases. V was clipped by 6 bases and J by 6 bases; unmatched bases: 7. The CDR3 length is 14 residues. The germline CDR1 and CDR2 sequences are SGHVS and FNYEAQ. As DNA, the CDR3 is TGTGCCAGCAGAGAGGGAGGGGTTTCCGGGGAGCTGTTTTTT. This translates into CASREGGVSGELFF.

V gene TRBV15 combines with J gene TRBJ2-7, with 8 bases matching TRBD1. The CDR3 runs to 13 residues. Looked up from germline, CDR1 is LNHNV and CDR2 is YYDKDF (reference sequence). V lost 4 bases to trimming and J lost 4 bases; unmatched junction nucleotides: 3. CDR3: CATSTGQGYEQYF. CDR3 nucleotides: TGTGCCACCAGCACCGGACAGGGATACGAGCAGTACTTC.

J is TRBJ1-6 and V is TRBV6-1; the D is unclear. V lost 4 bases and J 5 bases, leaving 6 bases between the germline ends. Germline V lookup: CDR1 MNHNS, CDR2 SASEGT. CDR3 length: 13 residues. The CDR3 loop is CASSVGDNSPLHF. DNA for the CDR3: TGTGCCAGCAGTGTCGGAGATAATTCACCCCTCCACTTT.

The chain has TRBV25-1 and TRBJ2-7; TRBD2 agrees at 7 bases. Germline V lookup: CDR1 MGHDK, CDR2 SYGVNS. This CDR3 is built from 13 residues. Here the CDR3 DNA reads TGTGCTAGAGATTCCAGCGGGATCTACGAGCAGTACTTC. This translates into CARDSSGIYEQYF.

The DNA of the CDR3 is TGTGCCAGCAGCTGGGACAGCTCCTACGAGCAGTACTTC. Residues: CASSWDSSYEQYF. The chain is built from TRBV7-9 and TRBJ2-7; 7 bases agree with TRBD1. The CDR3 has 13 amino acids. Looked up from germline, CDR1 is SEHNR and CDR2 is FQNEAQ (reference sequence). The trim removed 4 bases at V and 0 bases at J, leaving 0 bases unmatched.

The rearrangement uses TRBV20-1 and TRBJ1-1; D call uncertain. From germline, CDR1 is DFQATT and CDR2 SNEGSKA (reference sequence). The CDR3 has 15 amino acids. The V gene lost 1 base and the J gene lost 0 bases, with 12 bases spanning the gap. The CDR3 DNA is TGCAGTGCTAGAGGCGGGAACAGTATGAACACTGAAGCTTTCTTT. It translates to CSARGGNSMNTEAFF.

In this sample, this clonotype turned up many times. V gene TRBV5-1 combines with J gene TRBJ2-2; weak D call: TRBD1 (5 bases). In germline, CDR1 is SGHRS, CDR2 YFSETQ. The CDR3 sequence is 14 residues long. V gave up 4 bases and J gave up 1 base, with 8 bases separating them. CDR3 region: CASSLDRNTGELFF. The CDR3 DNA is TGCGCCAGCAGCCTTGACAGGAACACCGGGGAGCTGTTTTTT. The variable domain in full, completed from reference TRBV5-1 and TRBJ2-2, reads KAGVTQTPRYLIKTRGQQVTLSCSPISGHRSVSWYQQTPGQGLQFLFEYFSETQRNKGNFPGRFSGRQFSNSRSEMNVSTLELGDSALYLCASSLDRNTGELFFGEGSRLTVL.

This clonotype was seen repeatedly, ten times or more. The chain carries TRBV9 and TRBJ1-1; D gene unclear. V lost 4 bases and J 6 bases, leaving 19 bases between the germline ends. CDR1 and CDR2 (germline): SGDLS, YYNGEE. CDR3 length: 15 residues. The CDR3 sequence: CASSLGPRRVAEAFF. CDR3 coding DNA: TGTGCCAGCAGCCTCGGACCCCGTCGCGTCGCTGAAGCTTTCTTT.

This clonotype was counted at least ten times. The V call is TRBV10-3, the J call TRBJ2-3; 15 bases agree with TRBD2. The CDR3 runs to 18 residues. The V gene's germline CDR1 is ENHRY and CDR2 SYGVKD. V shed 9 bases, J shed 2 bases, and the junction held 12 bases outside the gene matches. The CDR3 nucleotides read TGTGCCATTTCCTGGACTAGCGGGGGGGTTAGCTACACAGATACGCAGTATTTT. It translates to CAISWTSGGVSYTDTQYF.

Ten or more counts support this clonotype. In DNA form, the CDR3 reads TGTGCCAGCAGCCTACAAACCGGGACAGGGGTCTATGGCTACACCTTC. It translates to CASSLQTGTGVYGYTF. V is TRBV6-1 and J is TRBJ1-2; 10 positions match TRBD1. The CDR3 is 16 amino acids. CDR1 is MNHNS and CDR2 is SASEGT in the germline V gene. Trimming at V came to 6 bases and at J to 4 bases, leaving 11 bases not matched to a gene.

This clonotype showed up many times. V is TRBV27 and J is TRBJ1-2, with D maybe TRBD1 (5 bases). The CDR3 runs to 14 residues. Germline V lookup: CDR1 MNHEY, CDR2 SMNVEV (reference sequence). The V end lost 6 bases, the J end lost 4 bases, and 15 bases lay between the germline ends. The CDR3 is CASSRGGAVYGYTF. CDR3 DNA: TGTGCCAGCAGCCGAGGTGGGGCAGTCTATGGCTACACCTTC.

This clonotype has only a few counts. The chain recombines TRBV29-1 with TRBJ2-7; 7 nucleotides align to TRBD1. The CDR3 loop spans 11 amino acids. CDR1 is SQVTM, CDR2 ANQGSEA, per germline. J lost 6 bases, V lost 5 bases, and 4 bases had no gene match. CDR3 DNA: TGCAGCGTTTCCGACAGGGTCGAGCAGTACTTC. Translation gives CSVSDRVEQYF.